The 14 T cell receptor beta chains in this list originate from one sample, sequenced in a study of shared clonotypes between healthy human individuals. Profiling relied on immunoSEQ multiplex PCR, and the TCRdb table lists in-frame clones only, not all of them. The repertoire holds millions of clones, with approximately 95% as singletons. Sequencing was carried out using naive CD4+ T cells from PBMCs. Subset meaning: CD45RA+ positively selected. All receptors derive from a young man in good health. Some clones in this sample may be carry-over from other donors' samples.

The gene calls are TRBV28 and TRBJ1-2, with 10 bases fitting TRBD1. CDR3 length equals 16 residues. J was trimmed by 8 bases and V by 10 bases; bases with no gene match: 19. Germline V gene lookup returns CDR1 MDHEN and CDR2 SYDVKM. As DNA, the CDR3 is TGTGCCACCATCCCCACCTCGACAGGGGGCTTCAGGGGCTACACCTTC. Its translation: CATIPTSTGGFRGYTF.

V usage is TRBV19 and J usage is TRBJ2-3, with 8 positions matching TRBD2. Germline V gives CDR1 LNHDA, CDR2 SQIVND (reference sequence). The trim removed 6 bases at V and 2 bases at J, leaving 13 bases unmatched. This CDR3 has 17 amino acids. The CDR3 reads CASSPWEAGAFTDTQYF. The CDR3 DNA sequence: TGTGCCAGTAGCCCCTGGGAAGCGGGGGCTTTCACAGATACGCAGTATTTT.

CDR3 loop: CASSAGQLSSYEQYF. The CDR3 DNA sequence: TGTGCCAGCAGCGCGGGACAGCTAAGCTCCTACGAGCAGTACTTC. V is TRBV9 and J is TRBJ2-7; TRBD1 agrees at 7 bases. This CDR3 region has 15 residues. The trim removed 3 bases at V and 0 bases at J, leaving 6 bases unmatched. Germline V CDR1 and CDR2: SGDLS, YYNGEE.

The rearrangement uses TRBV5-1 and TRBJ2-7; TRBD2 might be the D (5 bases). V lost 0 bases to trimming and J lost 5 bases, with 12 bases between them. The CDR3 contains 14 residues. Germline CDR1 reads SGHRS; CDR2 reads YFSETQ. CDR3 loop: CASSLGGPRDEQYF. CDR3 in DNA: TGCGCCAGCAGCTTGGGAGGGCCGAGGGACGAGCAGTACTTC. The entire variable domain, with the rest obtained from reference TRBV5-1 and TRBJ2-7, is as follows: KAGVTQTPRYLIKTRGQQVTLSCSPISGHRSVSWYQQTPGQGLQFLFEYFSETQRNKGNFPGRFSGRQFSNSRSEMNVSTLELGDSALYLCASSLGGPRDEQYFGPGTRLTVT.

J is TRBJ2-3 and V is TRBV7-2, with 7 bases fitting TRBD2. The CDR3 spans 16 residues. V was pared by 3 bases and J by 4 bases, with 10 bases of the junction left unmatched. The germline CDR1 and CDR2 sequences are SGHTA and FQGNSA. The CDR3 DNA follows: TGTGCCAGCAGCTTTGTTGGGGGAGGGGCGGCAGATACGCAGTATTTT. Amino acid sequence: CASSFVGGGAADTQYF.

The rearrangement links TRBV7-7 to TRBJ2-7, with 11 bases identical to TRBD1. Germline V gene lookup returns CDR1 SSHAT and CDR2 FNYEAQ (reference sequence). J gave up 0 bases and V 5 bases, and 3 bases lay outside the gene matches. CDR3 length equals 15 residues. This chain's CDR3 is CASSPGTGGSYEQYF. The DNA of the CDR3 is TGTGCCAGCAGCCCCGGGACAGGGGGCTCCTACGAGCAGTACTTC. Combining the CDR3 with reference TRBV7-7 and TRBJ2-7 gives the whole variable domain GAGVSQSPRYKVTKRGQDVTLRCDPISSHATLYWYQQALGQGPEFLTYFNYEAQPDKSGLPSDRFSAERPEGSISTLTIQRTEQRDSAMYRCASSPGTGGSYEQYFGPGTRLTVT.

CDR3 loop: CAATGRTNTEAFF. In DNA form, the CDR3 reads TGTGCCGCGACCGGACGGACGAACACTGAAGCTTTCTTT. The chain has TRBV30 and TRBJ1-1; D is undetermined. The V gene's germline CDR1 is GTSNPN and CDR2 SVGIG (reference sequence). Trimming took 8 bases from V and 1 from J, leaving 14 bases between them. The CDR3 has 13 residues.

The rearrangement links TRBV7-9 to TRBJ1-1; D gene ambiguous. Germline V gene sequence: CDR1 SEHNR, CDR2 FQNEAQ (reference sequence). The CDR3 runs to 14 residues. V was shortened by 6 bases and J by 2 bases, with 13 bases between the two germline ends. The CDR3 protein is CASRIRTPNTEAFF. CDR3 sequence (DNA): TGTGCCAGCAGAATACGGACGCCCAACACTGAAGCTTTCTTT.

The rearrangement joins TRBV18 to TRBJ2-5, with 9 bases aligning to TRBD1. The CDR3 has 15 residues. Germline V gives CDR1 KGHSH, CDR2 LQKENI. The trim removed 4 bases at V and 2 bases at J, leaving 5 bases unmatched. The CDR3 DNA reads TGTGCCAGCTCACGAACCGGGACAGGGCAAGAGACCCAGTACTTC. It codes for CASSRTGTGQETQYF.

Notes on this clone: This sample also contains other DNA sequences that code for the same CDR3. This chain joins TRBV7-2 and TRBJ2-2; 7 bases match TRBD2. Trimming at V came to 1 base and at J to 0 bases, leaving 2 bases not matched to a gene. Germline V gives CDR1 SGHTA, CDR2 FQGNSA. The CDR3 spans 16 residues. This CDR3 reads CASSLVAGANTGELFF. The CDR3 DNA reads as TGTGCCAGCAGCTTAGTAGCGGGCGCGAACACCGGGGAGCTGTTTTTT.

A remark on this clone: The same CDR3 arises from other DNA sequences in this sample as well. The CDR3 DNA is TGTGCCAGCAGTGTTAATCAGCCCCAGCATTTT. This sequence encodes CASSVNQPQHF. This chain joins TRBV2 and TRBJ1-5; D uncertain. Germline CDR1 reads SNHLY; CDR2 reads FYNNEI. This CDR3 is 11 amino acids long. Between the trimmed V and J ends, which lost 4 bases and 4 bases, there was a span of 2 bases.

This clone appeared a single time. The rearrangement links TRBV19 to TRBJ2-7; perhaps D is TRBD1 or TRBD2 (5 bases each). Germline V CDR1 and CDR2: LNHDA, SQIVND (reference sequence). Trimming took off 3 bases at V and 3 bases at J, with 15 bases between the two ends. This CDR3 spans 15 amino acids. DNA of the CDR3: TGTGCCAGTAGTATGTCCGGGACGTACCTCTACGAGCAGTACTTC. Its protein is CASSMSGTYLYEQYF.

The chain joins TRBV5-8 to TRBJ1-5; D call uncertain. V gave up 1 base and J gave up 4 bases, with 12 bases separating them. Germline V CDR1 and CDR2: SGHTS, YDEGEE. The CDR3 runs to 15 residues. The CDR3 sequence is CASSLSPIPNQPQHF. In DNA, the CDR3 is TGTGCCAGCAGCTTGAGTCCCATCCCAAATCAGCCCCAGCATTTT. Full variable domain (remainder filled in from reference TRBV5-8 and TRBJ1-5): EAGVTQSPTHLIKTRGQQATLRCSPISGHTSVYWYQQALGLGLQFLLWYDEGEERNRGNFPPRFSGRQFPNYSSELNVNALELEDSALYLCASSLSPIPNQPQHFGDGTRLSIL.

The chain has TRBV28 and TRBJ1-2; D is possibly TRBD1 (5 bases). Trimming left V 10 bases short and J 14 bases short, with 26 bases between. There are 13 residues in the CDR3. Per germline, CDR1 MDHEN and CDR2 SYDVKM. The chain's CDR3 is CATNLSPRQPQTF. Here the CDR3 DNA reads TGTGCCACGAACCTGTCCCCGAGACAGCCACAAACCTTC.